Described below is a single TCR beta chain sequence and its context. The antigen is not known. This specimen comes from a study of shared clonotypes between healthy human individuals. The wider study: Used for every donor were three CD4 naive, three CD4 memory, two CD8 naive and one CD8 memory plate.

The J segment lost 2 bases and the V segment lost 6 bases, leaving 5 bases of the junction unmatched. The CDR3 is 14 residues long. Looked up from germline, CDR1 is SNHLY and CDR2 is FYNNEI. Data came from immunoSEQ multiplex PCR; TCRdb stores just in-frame clones and leaves some out. The table lists under 600,000 clones, about 98% of them singletons. The study, taken as a whole, reports: Estimated richness was generally greater in naive than memory subsets.

Terminally differentiated effector memory CD45RA+ cells were left out of the naive CD8 fraction, which was CD45RO-negative and positively selected for CCR7. This TCR was sampled from a man aged 25 to 45 in good health. The chain joins TRBV2 to TRBJ2-7; 9 nucleotides line up with TRBD2. The material sequenced was naive CD8+ T cells sorted from blood. CDR3 loop: CASRPSGMTYEQYF. CDR3 in DNA: TGTGCCAGCAGACCTAGCGGGATGACCTACGAGCAGTACTTC.